This TCR beta chain originates from a study of healthy donors' naive CD4 and CD8 T cells (dated by TCRdb to the mid-2010s). About the study as a whole: The donors were selected to cover three age groups of six people each (20-25, 40-50 and 60-70 years), had a mean age of 44, and were half female. For TCR alpha, a new primer set covering all functional IMGT alpha gene variants was designed, and the rest of the protocol matched the beta-chain workflow. Rearranged TCR alpha and beta chains from naive CD4+ and CD8+ T cells were sequenced in the study to test how TCR variation relates to lineage commitment. Peripheral blood mononuclear cells were collected from 15 to 20 healthy, unrelated individuals. The donors were HLA-typed by sequencing at HLA-A, -B, -C, -DRB1, -DQB1 and -DPB1, using the SBTexcellerator protocol, an ABI3130xl analyzer and SBTengine software.

Note on this clonotype: This clone's antigen is unknown. No base qualities exist here, and no much larger clone lies one base off it.

Its CDR3 holds 15 amino acids, cysteine through phenylalanine. Of the read, only the CDR3 DNA is kept; its 45 bases are in frame from base 1. V has 6 bases trimmed and J has 1 base trimmed; junction bases matching no gene number 4. According to the germline V gene, CDR1 reads MNHEY and CDR2 reads SVGAGI. The sequencer listed for this sample is 454 GS FLX Titanium. A previously published linear amplification protocol was used to construct TCR libraries from around 500 ng of total RNA. The sequencing itself ran on the Roche/454 Genome Sequencer using Titanium chemistry. As for the authors' bioinformatics: Some 83,000 rearranged TCR alpha transcripts were sequenced from a few of the healthy donors. Duplicate transcripts were dropped, and unique TCR clonotypes were identified by the CDR3 junction according to IMGT nomenclature. In R 2.13.0, logistic regression modeled CD4 versus CD8 status on V and J genes, adjusting for donor effects, with Bonferroni correction for multiple testing. Clones were called with MiXCR by TCRdb after fastp trimmed the public reads at Q25, and only in-frame beta chains were retained. Each entry merges the rows of one CDR3 protein and shows their most common DNA and genes. The V and J calls were not made by the authors but by TCRdb's processing. For this sample the table gives 150,000 to 200,000 distinct CDR3 sequences, of which nearly 75% were detected only once. About 2.1% of the sample is held by the ten biggest clonotypes.

What the study reported, not specific to this receptor: Because alpha and beta chains were sequenced in bulk and could not be paired, the effects of the two chains in combination were not assessed. In both chains, CD4+ lineage was associated with a positively charged CDR3 and CD8+ lineage with a negatively charged CDR3. Reportedly, most V and J gene segments showed bias between naive CD4+ and CD8+ cells, and this bias held consistently across donors regardless of HLA genotype. The study did not directly address possible repertoire bias arising from homeostatic proliferation of naive T cells. V genes, J genes and CDR3 charge together appeared to explain about 13% of CD4/CD8 propensity variance, in a largely additive manner.

Cells with a CD4+CD8-CD45RO-CD45RA+ profile were isolated by FACS and defined as naive CD4+ T cells, and those with a CD8+CD4-CD45RA+CD27bright profile were defined as naive CD8+ T cells. Sorting used antibodies against CD4 (RPA-T4), CD8 (SK1), CD27 (O323), CD45RA (HI100) and CD45RO (UCHL1). This TCR came from a pool of human donors in good health; the sample pools cells from several healthy donors. The source material was naive CD4+ and CD8+ T cells sorted from blood, pooled from several donors. The cell subset or site label corresponds to: FACS-sorted naive CD4+ (CD45RO-CD45RA+) and naive CD8+ (CD45RA+CD27bright) T cells. Recombination linked TRBV6-5 to TRBJ2-1, with 9 junctional bases fitting TRBD2. The nucleotide sequence is TGTGCCAGCAGATTAAGCGGGAGGTCCTACAATGAGCAGTTCTTC. Protein translation: CASRLSGRSYNEQFF.